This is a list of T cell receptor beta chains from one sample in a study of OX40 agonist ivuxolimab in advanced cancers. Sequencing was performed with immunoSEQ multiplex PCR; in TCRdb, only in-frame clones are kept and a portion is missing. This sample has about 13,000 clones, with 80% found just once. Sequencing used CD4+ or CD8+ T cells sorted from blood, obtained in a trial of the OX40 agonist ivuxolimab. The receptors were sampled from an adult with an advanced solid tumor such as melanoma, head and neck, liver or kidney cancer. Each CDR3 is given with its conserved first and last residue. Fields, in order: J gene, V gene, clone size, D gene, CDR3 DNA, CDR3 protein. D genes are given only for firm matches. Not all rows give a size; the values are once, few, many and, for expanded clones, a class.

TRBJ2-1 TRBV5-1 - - TGCGCCAGCAGCCCCCCCGACAGGCGGAGCTCCTACAATGAGCAGTTCTTC CASSPPDRRSSYNEQFF
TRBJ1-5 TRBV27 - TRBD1 TGTGCCAGCAGTCCAACAGGGGGATATCAGCCCCAGCATTTT CASSPTGGYQPQHF
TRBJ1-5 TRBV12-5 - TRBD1 TGTGCTAGCGGAGGGGACAGCCCCAATCAGCCCCAGCATTTT CASGGDSPNQPQHF
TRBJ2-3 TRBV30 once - TGTGCCTGGAGTCTGGGGTCAGATACGCAGTATTTT CAWSLGSDTQYF
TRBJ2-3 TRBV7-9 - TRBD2 TGTGCCAGCAGCAAAGGGGCCTTGGGACTAGGTACAGATACGCAGTATTTT CASSKGALGLGTDTQYF
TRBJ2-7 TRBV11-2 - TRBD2 TGTGCCAGCAGCTCGGCGGGAGTGGCAAAGTACGAGCAGTACTTC CASSSAGVAKYEQYF
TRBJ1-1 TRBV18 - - TGTGCCAGCTCACCACCGGAGGTTAGAAACACTGAAGCTTTCTTT CASSPPEVRNTEAFF
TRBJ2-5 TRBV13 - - TGCGCCAGCAGCATTCAAGGGGGGACCCAAGAGACCCAGTACTTC CASSIQGGTQETQYF
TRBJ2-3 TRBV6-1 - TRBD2 TGTGCCAGCAGTGAAGGACTAGCGGGGGGAATAACCACAGATACGCAGTATTTT CASSEGLAGGITTDTQYF
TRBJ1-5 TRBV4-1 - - TGCGCCAGCAGCCAAGGGTCGACGGGAGAAGGATATCAGCCCCAGCATTTT CASSQGSTGEGYQPQHF
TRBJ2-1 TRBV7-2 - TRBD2 TGTGCCAGCAGCTTAATCGGGACTAGCGACAATGAGCAGTTCTTC CASSLIGTSDNEQFF
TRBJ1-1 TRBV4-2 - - TGTGCCAGCAGCCAAAACCGCTGGAACACTGAAGCTTTCTTT CASSQNRWNTEAFF
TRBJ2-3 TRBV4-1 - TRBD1 TGCGCCAGCAGCCAAGAAGGAATGGGACAGGGCACAGATACGCAGTATTTT CASSQEGMGQGTDTQYF
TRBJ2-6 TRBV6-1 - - TGTGCCAGCAGTGAATCACCATTTCACTCTGGGGCCAACGTCCTGACTTTC CASSESPFHSGANVLTF
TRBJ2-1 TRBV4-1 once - TGCGCCAGCAGCCAAGACTCCGGGAGCTACAATGAGCAGTTCTTC CASSQDSGSYNEQFF
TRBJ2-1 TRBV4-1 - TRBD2 TGCGCCAGCAGCCAAGGAAATAGCGGGAGAATAAATGAGCAGTTCTTC CASSQGNSGRINEQFF
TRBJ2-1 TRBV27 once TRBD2 TGTGCCAGCAGTTTTCTGGGTTCCTTAGCGGGGTCCTACAATGAGCAGTTCTTC CASSFLGSLAGSYNEQFF
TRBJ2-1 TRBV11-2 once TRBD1 TGTGCCAGCAGCCCCGCGAGGACAGGGCGCAATGAGCAGTTCTTC CASSPARTGRNEQFF
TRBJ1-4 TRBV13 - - TGTGCCAGCAGCGCCCCAGGGGAGGACGAAAAACTGTTTTTT CASSAPGEDEKLFF
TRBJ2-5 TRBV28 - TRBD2 TGTGCCAGCAGTACCAAGACTAGCGGGAGGGTCCAAGAGACCCAGTACTTC CASSTKTSGRVQETQYF
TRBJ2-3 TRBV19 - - TGTGCCAGTAGCCGCCGGGGATCTAGAGATACGCAGTATTTT CASSRRGSRDTQYF
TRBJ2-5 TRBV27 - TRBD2 TGTGCCAGCGGCCTGATAGCGGGAGGGTCCACCCAAGAGACCCAGTACTTC CASGLIAGGSTQETQYF
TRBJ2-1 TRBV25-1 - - TGTGCCAGCAGTCTCACTGGGGGGTTTCAGTTCTTC CASSLTGGFQFF
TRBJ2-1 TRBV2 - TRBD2 TGTGCCAGCAGTGAGTGGCGGGAGGGCCTCGATGAGCAGTTCTTC CASSEWREGLDEQFF
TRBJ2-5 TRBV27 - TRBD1 TGTGCCAGCAGGCAACAGGGGGCAGGGGAGACCCAGTACTTC CASRQQGAGETQYF
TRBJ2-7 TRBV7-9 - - TGTGCCAGCACCGTGGACAGAAACGAGCAGTACTTC CASTVDRNEQYF
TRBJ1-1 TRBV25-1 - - TGTGCCAGCAGGAGGGGGACTGAAGCTTTCTTT CASRRGTEAFF
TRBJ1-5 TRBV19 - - TGTGCCAGTAGCCCGACGAGCAGCCAGCCCCAGCATTTT CASSPTSSQPQHF
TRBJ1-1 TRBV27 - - TGTGCCAGCAGTTTAGGGGGGTCAGGGACTGAAGCTTTCTTT CASSLGGSGTEAFF
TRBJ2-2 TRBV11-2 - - TGTGCCGGAGCCGGGGGGCCTGGCACCGGGGAGCTGTTTTTT CAGAGGPGTGELFF
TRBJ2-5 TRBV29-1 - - TGCAGCGTTGCCCAGGACAGTAACCAAGAGACCCAGTACTTC CSVAQDSNQETQYF
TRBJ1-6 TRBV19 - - TGTGCCAGTAGTTTGGATCGTGGACAGCAGAATTCACCCCTCCACTTT CASSLDRGQQNSPLHF
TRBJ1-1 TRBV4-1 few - TGCGCCAGCAGCCCCCCGGGGGCGGCCACTGAAGCTTTCTTT CASSPPGAATEAFF
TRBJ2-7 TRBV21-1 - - TGTGCCAGCAGCAACAAGGGACAGGGATCCTACGAGCAGTACTTC CASSNKGQGSYEQYF
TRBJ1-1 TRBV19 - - TGTGCCAGTAGTATAGCGGGAGACGGGGCTTTCTTT CASSIAGDGAFF
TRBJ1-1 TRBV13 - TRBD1 TGTGCCAGCAGCTTAGAGGGGACAGGGTCGGACACTGAAGCTTTCTTT CASSLEGTGSDTEAFF
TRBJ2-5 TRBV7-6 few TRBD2 TGTGCCAGCAGCTTAGCGGACCAGCGGGAGCTAGAGACCCAGTACTTC CASSLADQRELETQYF
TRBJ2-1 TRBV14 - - TGTGCCAGCAGCCAAGACGCCGGGGGTGAGCAGTTCTTC CASSQDAGGEQFF
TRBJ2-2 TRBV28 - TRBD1 TGTGCCAGCAGTTCTGACAGGGAGAAGAACACCGGGGAGCTGTTTTTT CASSSDREKNTGELFF
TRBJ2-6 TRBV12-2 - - TGTGCAAGTCGCCACCGCCGGACGCAGGCCCCCTCGACAACTGGGGCCAACGTCCTGACTTTC CASRHRRTQAPSTTGANVLTF
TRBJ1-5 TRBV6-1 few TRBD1 TGTGCCAGCAGTGAAGCCCCTCCCGGGACAGGGAAACAGCCCCAGCATTTT CASSEAPPGTGKQPQHF
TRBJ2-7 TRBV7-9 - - TGTGCCAGCAGCAACAACAGGGCCTTAGCTCTCGAGCAGTACTTC CASSNNRALALEQYF
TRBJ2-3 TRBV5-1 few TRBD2 TGCGCCAGCAGCTTGCGTAGCGGGATCACAGATACGCAGTATTTT CASSLRSGITDTQYF
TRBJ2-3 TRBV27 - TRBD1 TGTGCCAGCACCTTCCAGGGGGTAACAGATACGCAGTATTTT CASTFQGVTDTQYF